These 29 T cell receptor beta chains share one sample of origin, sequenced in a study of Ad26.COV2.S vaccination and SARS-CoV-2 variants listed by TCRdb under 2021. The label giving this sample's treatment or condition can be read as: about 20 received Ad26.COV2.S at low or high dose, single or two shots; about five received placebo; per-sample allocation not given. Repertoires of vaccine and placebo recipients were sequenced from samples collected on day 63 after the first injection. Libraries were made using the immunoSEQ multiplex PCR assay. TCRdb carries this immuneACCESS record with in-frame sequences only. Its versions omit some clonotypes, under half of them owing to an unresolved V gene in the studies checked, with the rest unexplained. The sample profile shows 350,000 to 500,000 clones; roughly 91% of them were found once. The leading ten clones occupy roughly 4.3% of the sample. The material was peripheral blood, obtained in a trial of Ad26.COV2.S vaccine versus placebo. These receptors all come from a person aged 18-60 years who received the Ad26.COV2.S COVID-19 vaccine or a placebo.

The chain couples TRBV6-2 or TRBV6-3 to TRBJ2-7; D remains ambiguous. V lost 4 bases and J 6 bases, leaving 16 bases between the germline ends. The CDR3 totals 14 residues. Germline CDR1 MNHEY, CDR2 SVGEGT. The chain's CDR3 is CASSFSPDGGEQYF. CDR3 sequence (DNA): TGTGCCAGCAGTTTTTCTCCAGATGGTGGCGAGCAGTACTTC.

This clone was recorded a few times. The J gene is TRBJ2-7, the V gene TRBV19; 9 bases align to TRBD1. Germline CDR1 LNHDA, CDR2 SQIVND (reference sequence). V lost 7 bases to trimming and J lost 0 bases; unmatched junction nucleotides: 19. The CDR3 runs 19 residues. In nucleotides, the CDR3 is TGTGCCAGTACCGCACAGGGGGCAGGGGAAGTTCTCCTCTCCTACGAGCAGTACTTC. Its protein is CASTAQGAGEVLLSYEQYF.

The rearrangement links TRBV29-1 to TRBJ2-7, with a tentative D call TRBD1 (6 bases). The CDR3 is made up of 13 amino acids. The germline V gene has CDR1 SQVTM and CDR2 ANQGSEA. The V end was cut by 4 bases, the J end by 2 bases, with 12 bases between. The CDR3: CSVAVDRAYEQYF. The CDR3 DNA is TGCAGCGTTGCGGTGGACAGAGCCTACGAGCAGTACTTC.

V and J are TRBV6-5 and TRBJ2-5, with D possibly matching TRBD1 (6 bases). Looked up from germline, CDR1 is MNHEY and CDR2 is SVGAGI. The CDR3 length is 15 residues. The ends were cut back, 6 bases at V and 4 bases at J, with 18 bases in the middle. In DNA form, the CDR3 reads TGTGCCAGCAGAACCCGATGGACAGAACTAGAGACCCAGTACTTC. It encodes CASRTRWTELETQYF.

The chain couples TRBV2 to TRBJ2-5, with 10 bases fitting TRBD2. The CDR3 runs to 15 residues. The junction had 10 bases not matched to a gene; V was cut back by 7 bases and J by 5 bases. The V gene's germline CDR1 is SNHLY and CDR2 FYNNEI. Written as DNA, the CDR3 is TGTGCCAGCACCTGGGGCGCTAGCGGGAGTGAGACCCAGTACTTC. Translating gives CASTWGASGSETQYF.

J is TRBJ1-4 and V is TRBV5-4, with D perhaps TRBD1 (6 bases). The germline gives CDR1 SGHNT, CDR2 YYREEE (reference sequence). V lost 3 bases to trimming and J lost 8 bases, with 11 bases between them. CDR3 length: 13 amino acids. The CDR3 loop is CASSYTGREKLFF. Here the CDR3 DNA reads TGTGCCAGCAGCTATACAGGGAGGGAAAAACTGTTTTTT.

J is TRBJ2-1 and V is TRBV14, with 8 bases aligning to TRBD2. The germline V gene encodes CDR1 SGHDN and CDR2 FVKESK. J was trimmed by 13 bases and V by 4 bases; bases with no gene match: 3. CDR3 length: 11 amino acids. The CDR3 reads CASSRGTSQFF. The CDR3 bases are TGTGCCAGCAGCCGTGGGACTAGTCAGTTCTTC. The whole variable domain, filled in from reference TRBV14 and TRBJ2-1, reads EAGVTQFPSHSVIEKGQTVTLRCDPISGHDNLYWYRRVMGKEIKFLLHFVKESKQDESGMPNNRFLAERTGGTYSTLKVQPAELEDSGVYFCASSRGTSQFFGPGTRLTVL.

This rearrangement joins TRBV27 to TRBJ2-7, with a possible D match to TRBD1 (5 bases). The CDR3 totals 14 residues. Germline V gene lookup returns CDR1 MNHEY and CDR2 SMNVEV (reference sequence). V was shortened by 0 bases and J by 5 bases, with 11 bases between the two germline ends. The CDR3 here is CASSLSGAVNEQYF. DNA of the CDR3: TGTGCCAGCAGTTTATCAGGGGCCGTGAACGAGCAGTACTTC.

The DNA of the CDR3 is TGCGCCAGCAGCCCCGACCGGACAGGGGATACGCAGTATTTT. Residues: CASSPDRTGDTQYF. The chain uses TRBV5-1 and TRBJ2-3, with 8 positions matching TRBD1. J lost 6 bases, V lost 4 bases, and 7 bases had no gene match. Germline CDR1 is SGHRS and CDR2 is YFSETQ. The CDR3 sequence is 14 residues long.

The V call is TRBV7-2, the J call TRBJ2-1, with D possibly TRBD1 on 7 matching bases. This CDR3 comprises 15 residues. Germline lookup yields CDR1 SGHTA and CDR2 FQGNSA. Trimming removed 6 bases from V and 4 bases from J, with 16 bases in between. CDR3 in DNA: TGTGCCAGCAGGGAGGGGGCGGAGGAATACAATGAGCAGTTCTTC. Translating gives CASREGAEEYNEQFF.

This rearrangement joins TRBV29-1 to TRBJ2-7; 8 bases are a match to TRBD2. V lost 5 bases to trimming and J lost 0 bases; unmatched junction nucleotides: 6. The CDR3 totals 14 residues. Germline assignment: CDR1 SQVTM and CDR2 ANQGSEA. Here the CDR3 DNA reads TGCAGCGTTTTGACTAGCGCGAGCTCCTACGAGCAGTACTTC. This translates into CSVLTSASSYEQYF.

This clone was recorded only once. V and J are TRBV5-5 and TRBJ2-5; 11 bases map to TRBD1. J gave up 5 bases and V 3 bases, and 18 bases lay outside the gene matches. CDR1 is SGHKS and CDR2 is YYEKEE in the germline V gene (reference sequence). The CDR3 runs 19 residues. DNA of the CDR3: TGTGCCAGCAGCTCCAGGTTGACAGTGGACAGGGGGCGCGTGGAGACCCAGTACTTC. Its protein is CASSSRLTVDRGRVETQYF.

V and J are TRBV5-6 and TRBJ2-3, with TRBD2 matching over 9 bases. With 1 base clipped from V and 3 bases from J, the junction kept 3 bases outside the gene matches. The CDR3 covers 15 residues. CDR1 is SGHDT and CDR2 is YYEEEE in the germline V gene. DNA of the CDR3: TGTGCCAGCAGCTTGCTTGCGGGAGGGACAGATACGCAGTATTTT. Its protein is CASSLLAGGTDTQYF.

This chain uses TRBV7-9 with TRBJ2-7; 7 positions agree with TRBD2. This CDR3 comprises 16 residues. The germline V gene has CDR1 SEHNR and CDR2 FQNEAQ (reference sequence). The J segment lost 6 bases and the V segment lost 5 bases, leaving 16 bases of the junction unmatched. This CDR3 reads CASSPAVGAGLIEQYF. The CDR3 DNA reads TGTGCCAGCAGCCCAGCCGTTGGAGCGGGATTAATCGAGCAGTACTTC.

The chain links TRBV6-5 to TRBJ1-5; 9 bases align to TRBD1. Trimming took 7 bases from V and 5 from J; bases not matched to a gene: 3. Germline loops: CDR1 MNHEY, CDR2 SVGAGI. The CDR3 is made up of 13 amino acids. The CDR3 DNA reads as TGTGCCAGCAAGACAGGGGGACATCAGCCCCAGCATTTT. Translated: CASKTGGHQPQHF.

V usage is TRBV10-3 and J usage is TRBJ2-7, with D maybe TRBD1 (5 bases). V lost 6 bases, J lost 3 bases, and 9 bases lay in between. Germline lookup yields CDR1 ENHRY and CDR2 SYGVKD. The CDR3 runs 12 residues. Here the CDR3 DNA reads TGTGCCATCAGCCCGACAGACTACGAGCAGTACTTC. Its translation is CAISPTDYEQYF.

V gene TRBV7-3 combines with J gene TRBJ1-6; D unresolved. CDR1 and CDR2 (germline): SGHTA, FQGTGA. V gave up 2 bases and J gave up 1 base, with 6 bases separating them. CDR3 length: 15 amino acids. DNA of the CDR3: TGTGCCAGCAGCTTACAAGGGTCCTATAATTCACCCCTCCACTTT. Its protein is CASSLQGSYNSPLHF.

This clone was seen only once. Here the CDR3 reads CASSILAGPYNEQFF. Written as DNA, the CDR3 is TGTGCCAGCAGCATATTAGCGGGGCCCTACAATGAGCAGTTCTTC. This chain uses TRBV9 with TRBJ2-1; TRBD2 matches 8 bases. CDR3 length: 15 residues. After removal of 4 bases from V and 2 bases from J, the junction contained 5 bases not matched to a gene. Germline V CDR1 and CDR2: SGDLS, YYNGEE. The entire variable domain, with the rest obtained from reference TRBV9 and TRBJ2-1, is as follows: DSGVTQTPKHLITATGQRVTLRCSPRSGDLSVYWYQQSLDQGLQFLIQYYNGEERAKGNILERFSAQQFPDLHSELNLSSLELGDSALYFCASSILAGPYNEQFFGPGTRLTVL.

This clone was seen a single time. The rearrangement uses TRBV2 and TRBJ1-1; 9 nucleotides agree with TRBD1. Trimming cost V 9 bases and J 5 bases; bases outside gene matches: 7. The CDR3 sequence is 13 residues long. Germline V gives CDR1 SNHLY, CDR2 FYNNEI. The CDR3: CARRQGERTEAFF. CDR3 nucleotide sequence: TGTGCCAGAAGACAGGGGGAAAGGACTGAAGCTTTCTTT.

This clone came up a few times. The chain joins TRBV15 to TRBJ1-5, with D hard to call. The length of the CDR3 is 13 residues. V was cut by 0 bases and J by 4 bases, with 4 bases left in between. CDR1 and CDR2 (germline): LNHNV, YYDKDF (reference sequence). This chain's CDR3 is CATSREDNQPQHF. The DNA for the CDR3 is TGTGCCACCAGCAGAGAGGATAATCAGCCCCAGCATTTT.

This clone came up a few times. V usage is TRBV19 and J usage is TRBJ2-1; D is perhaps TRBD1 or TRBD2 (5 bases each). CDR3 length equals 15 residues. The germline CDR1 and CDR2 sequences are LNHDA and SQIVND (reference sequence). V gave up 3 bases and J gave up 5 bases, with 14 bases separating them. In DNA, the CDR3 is TGTGCCAGTAGTATCCGGGACCAACCAAACAATGAGCAGTTCTTC. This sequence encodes CASSIRDQPNNEQFF.

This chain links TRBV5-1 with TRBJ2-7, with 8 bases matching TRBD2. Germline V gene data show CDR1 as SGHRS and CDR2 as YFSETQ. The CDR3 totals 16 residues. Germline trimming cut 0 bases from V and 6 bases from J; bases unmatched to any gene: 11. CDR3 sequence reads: CASSLEPPPTSGEQYF. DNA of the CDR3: TGCGCCAGCAGCTTGGAACCCCCTCCTACTAGCGGCGAGCAGTACTTC.

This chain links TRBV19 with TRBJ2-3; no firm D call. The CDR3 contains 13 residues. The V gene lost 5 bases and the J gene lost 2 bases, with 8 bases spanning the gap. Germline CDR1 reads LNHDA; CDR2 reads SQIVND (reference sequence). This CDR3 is CASSYTITDTQYF. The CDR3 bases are TGTGCCAGTAGTTATACGATCACAGATACGCAGTATTTT.

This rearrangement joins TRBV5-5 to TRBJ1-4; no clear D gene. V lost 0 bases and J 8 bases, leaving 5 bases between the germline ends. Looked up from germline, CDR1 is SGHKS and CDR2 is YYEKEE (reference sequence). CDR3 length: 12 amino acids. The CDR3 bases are TGTGCCAGCAGCTTGGGGGGAGAAAAACTGTTTTTT. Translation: CASSLGGEKLFF.

CDR3 sequence: CATSERGYNYGYTF. The CDR3, as DNA: TGTGCCACCAGTGAAAGAGGATATAACTATGGCTACACCTTC. This chain joins TRBV24-1 and TRBJ1-2; D unresolved. CDR3 size: 14 residues. V shed 4 bases and J shed 1 base, with 9 bases lying between them. CDR1 is KGHDR, CDR2 SFDVKD, per germline.

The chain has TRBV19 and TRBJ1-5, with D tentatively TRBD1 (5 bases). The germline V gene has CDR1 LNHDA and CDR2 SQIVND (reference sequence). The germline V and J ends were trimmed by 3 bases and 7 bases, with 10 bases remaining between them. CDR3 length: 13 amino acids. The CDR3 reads CASSMVGRQPQHF. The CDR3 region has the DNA TGTGCCAGTAGTATGGTGGGGCGGCAGCCCCAGCATTTT.

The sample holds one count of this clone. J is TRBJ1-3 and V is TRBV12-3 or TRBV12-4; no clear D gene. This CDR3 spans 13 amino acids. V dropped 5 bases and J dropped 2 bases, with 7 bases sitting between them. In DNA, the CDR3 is TGTGCCAGCAGTCACGGGACTGGAAACACCATATATTTT. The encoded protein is CASSHGTGNTIYF.

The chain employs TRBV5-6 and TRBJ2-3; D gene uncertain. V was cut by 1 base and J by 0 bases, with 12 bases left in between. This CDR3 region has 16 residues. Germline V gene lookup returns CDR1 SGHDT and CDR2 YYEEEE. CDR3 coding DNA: TGTGCCAGCAGCTTGTGGATTACTCCTAGCACAGATACGCAGTATTTT. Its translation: CASSLWITPSTDTQYF.

For the CDR3, the DNA is TGTGCCAACAGTTCCGGGACACCACTCCTACGATATGAGCAGTACTTC. Encoded protein: CANSSGTPLLRYEQYF. The rearrangement links TRBV5-4 to TRBJ2-7, with D tentatively TRBD1 (6 bases). Per germline, CDR1 SGHNT and CDR2 YYREEE (reference sequence). The ends were cut back, 9 bases at V and 7 bases at J, with 29 bases in the middle. CDR3 length equals 16 residues.